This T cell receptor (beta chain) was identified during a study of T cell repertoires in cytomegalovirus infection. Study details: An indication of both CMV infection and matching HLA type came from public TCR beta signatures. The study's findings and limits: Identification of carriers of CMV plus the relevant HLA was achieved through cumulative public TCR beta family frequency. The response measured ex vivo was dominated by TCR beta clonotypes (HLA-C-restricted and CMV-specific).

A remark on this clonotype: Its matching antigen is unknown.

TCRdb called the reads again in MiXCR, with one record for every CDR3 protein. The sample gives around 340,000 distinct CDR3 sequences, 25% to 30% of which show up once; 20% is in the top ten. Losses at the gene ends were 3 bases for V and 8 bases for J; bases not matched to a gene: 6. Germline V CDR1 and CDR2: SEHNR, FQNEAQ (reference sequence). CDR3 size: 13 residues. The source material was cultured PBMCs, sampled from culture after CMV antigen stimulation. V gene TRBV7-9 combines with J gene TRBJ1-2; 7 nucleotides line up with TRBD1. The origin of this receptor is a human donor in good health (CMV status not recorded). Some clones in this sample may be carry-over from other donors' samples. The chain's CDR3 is CASSLESRGGYTF. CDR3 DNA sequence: TGTGCCAGCAGCTTGGAGTCCAGGGGGGGCTACACCTTC.